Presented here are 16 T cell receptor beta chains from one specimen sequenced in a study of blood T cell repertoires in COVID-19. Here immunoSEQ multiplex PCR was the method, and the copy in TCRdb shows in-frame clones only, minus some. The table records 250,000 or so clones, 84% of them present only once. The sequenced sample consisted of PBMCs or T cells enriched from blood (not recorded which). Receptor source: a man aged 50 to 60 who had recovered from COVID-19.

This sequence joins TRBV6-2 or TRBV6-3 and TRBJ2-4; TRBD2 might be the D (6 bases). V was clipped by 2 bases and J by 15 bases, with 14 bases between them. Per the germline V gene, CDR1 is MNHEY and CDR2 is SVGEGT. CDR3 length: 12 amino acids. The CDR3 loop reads CASSYAGTGGYF. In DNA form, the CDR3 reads TGTGCCAGCAGTTACGCCGGGACCGGGGGGTACTTC.

The CDR3 sequence: CASSYPYGGLRNEQYF. The CDR3 nucleotides read TGTGCCAGCAGTTACCCGTATGGGGGGTTACGCAACGAGCAGTACTTC. The chain joins TRBV28 to TRBJ2-7; a weak D match, TRBD2 (6 bases). Between the trimmed V and J ends, which lost 4 bases and 5 bases, there was a span of 21 bases. This CDR3 region has 16 residues. Germline V lookup: CDR1 MDHEN, CDR2 SYDVKM.

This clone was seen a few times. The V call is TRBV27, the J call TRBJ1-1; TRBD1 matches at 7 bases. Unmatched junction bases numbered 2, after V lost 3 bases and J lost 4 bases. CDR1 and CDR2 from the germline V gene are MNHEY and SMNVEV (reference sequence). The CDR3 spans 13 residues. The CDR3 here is CASSLTGFTEAFF. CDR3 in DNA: TGTGCCAGCAGTTTGACAGGGTTCACTGAAGCTTTCTTT.

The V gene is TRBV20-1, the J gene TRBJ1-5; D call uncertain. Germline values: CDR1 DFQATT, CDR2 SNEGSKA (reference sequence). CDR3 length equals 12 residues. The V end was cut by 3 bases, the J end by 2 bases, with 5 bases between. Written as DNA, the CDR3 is TGCAGTGCTAGTCTCGGCAATCAGCCCCAGCATTTT. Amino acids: CSASLGNQPQHF.

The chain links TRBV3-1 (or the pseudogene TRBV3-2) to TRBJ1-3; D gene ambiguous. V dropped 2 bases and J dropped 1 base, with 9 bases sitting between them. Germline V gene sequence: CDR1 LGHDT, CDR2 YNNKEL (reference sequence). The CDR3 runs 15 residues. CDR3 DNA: TGTGCCAGCAGCCAACTCCTCCCTTCTGGAAACACCATATATTTT. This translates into CASSQLLPSGNTIYF.

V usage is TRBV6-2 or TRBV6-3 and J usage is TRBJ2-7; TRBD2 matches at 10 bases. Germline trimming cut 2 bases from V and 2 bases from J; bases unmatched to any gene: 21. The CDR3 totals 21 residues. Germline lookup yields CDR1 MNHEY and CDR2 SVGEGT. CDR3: CASSYPNRDSSAGLAAYEQYF. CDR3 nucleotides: TGTGCCAGCAGTTACCCGAATCGGGACAGCTCCGCCGGACTAGCGGCCTACGAGCAGTACTTC.

The CDR3 is CASSPLGTSFETQYF. The CDR3 nucleotides read TGTGCCAGCTCACCTCTCGGGACTAGCTTTGAGACCCAGTACTTC. The gene calls are TRBV18 and TRBJ2-5; 9 bases map to TRBD2. Germline lookup yields CDR1 KGHSH and CDR2 LQKENI. The CDR3 runs to 15 residues. The V and J ends lost 3 bases and 5 bases, in that order; junction bases with no gene match: 7.

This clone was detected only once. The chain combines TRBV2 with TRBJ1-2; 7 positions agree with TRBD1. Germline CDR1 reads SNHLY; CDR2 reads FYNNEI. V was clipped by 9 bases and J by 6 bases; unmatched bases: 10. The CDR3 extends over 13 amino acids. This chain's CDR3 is CARRVTGDDGYTF. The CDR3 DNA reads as TGTGCCAGAAGGGTAACAGGGGATGATGGCTACACCTTC.

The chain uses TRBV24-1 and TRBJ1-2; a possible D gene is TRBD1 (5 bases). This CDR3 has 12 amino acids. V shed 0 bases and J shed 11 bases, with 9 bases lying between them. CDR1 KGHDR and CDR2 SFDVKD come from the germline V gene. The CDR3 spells CATSDLRGVYTF. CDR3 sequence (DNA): TGTGCCACCAGTGATTTGCGGGGGGTTTACACCTTC.

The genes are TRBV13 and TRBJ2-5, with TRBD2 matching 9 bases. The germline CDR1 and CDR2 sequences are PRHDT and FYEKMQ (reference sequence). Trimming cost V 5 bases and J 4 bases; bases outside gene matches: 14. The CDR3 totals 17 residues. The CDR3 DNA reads TGTGCCAGCAGCCCCGGCGGGGCGGGGGGGCCGAGAGAGACCCAGTACTTC. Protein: CASSPGGAGGPRETQYF.

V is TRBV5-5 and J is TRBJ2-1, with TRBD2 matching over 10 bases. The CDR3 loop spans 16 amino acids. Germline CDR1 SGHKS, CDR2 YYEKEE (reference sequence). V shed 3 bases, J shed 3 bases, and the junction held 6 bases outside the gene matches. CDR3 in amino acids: CASSSSLAGNYNEQFF. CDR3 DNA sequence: TGTGCCAGCAGCTCCTCACTAGCGGGGAACTACAATGAGCAGTTCTTC.

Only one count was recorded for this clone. The CDR3 spells CASSLFSGGPPTDTQYF. The DNA for the CDR3 is TGTGCCAGCAGCTTATTTTCAGGGGGCCCGCCCACAGATACGCAGTATTTT. This sequence joins TRBV11-3 and TRBJ2-3; 8 nucleotides line up with TRBD1. Per germline, CDR1 SGHNT and CDR2 YENEEA. Trimming at V came to 2 bases and at J to 2 bases, leaving 9 bases not matched to a gene. The CDR3 has 17 amino acids.

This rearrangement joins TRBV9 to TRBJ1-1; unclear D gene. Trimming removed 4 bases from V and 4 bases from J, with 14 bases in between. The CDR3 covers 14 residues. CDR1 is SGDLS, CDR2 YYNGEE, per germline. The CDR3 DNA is TGTGCCAGCAGCCCGAACTACATAGGCACTGAAGCTTTCTTT. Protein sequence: CASSPNYIGTEAFF.

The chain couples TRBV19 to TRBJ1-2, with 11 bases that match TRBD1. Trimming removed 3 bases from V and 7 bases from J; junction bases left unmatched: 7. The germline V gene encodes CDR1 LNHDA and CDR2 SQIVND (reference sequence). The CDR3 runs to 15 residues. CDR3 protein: CASSILGTGGPGYTF. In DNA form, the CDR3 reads TGTGCCAGTAGTATTCTTGGGACAGGGGGTCCTGGCTACACCTTC.

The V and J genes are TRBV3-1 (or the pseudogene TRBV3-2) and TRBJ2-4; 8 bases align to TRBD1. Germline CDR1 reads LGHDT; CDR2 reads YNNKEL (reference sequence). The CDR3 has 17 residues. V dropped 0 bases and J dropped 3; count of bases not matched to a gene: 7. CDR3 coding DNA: TGTGCCAGCAGCCAAGAAGGGCCCGGGACAGGCAAAAACATTCAGTACTTC. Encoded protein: CASSQEGPGTGKNIQYF.

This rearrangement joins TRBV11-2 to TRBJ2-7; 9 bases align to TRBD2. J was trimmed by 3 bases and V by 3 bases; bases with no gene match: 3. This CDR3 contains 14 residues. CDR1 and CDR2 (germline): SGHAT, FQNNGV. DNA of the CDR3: TGTGCCAGCAGCTTTAGCGGGGGCAGCTACGAGCAGTACTTC. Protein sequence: CASSFSGGSYEQYF.